Below, one T cell receptor (beta chain) is given with its context. This entry comes from a study of OX40 agonist ivuxolimab in advanced cancers. Study information: All patients had ivuxolimab intravenously every 2 weeks at 0.01 to 10 mg/kg. Patients treated during dose escalation were battling hepatocellular carcinoma, melanoma, renal cell or head and neck cancer. Three patients showed partial responses: one hepatocellular carcinoma and two cutaneous melanoma cases.

Repertoires were generated with immunoSEQ multiplex PCR, while TCRdb's copy carries only in-frame clones and drops some. The sample lists fewer than 75,000 clones; 80% were seen once. V shed 5 bases, J shed 7 bases, and the junction held 7 bases outside the gene matches. The CDR3 sequence is 15 residues long. Germline V gene lookup returns CDR1 MDHEN and CDR2 SYDVKM. This receptor was identified in an adult with an advanced solid tumor such as melanoma, head and neck, liver or kidney cancer. V usage is TRBV28 and J usage is TRBJ1-4; 10 bases line up with TRBD1. The source material was CD4+ or CD8+ T cells sorted from blood, sampled in a trial of the OX40 agonist ivuxolimab. CDR3 sequence reads: CASSDRGRGSEKLFF. The CDR3 DNA reads TGTGCCAGCAGTGACAGGGGGCGAGGTAGTGAAAAACTGTTTTTT.